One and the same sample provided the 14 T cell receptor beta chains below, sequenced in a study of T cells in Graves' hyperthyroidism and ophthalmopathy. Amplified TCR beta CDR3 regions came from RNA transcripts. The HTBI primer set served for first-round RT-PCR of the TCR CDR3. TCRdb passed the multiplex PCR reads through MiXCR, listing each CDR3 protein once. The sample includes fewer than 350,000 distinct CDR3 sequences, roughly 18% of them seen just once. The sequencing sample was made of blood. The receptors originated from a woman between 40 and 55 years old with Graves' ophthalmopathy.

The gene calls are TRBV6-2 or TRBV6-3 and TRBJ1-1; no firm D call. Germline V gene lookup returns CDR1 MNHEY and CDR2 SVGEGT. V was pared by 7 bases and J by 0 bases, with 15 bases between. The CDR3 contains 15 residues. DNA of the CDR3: TGTGCCAGCAACATTCTGGCGGCCATGAACACTGAAGCTTTCTTT. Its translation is CASNILAAMNTEAFF.

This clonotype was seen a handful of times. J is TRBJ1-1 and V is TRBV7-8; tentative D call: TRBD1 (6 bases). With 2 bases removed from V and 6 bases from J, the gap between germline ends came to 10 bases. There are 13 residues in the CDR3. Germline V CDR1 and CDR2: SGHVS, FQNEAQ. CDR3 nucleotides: TGTGCCAGCAGCTTAAGCAGGGGCGCTGAAGCTTTCTTT. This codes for CASSLSRGAEAFF.

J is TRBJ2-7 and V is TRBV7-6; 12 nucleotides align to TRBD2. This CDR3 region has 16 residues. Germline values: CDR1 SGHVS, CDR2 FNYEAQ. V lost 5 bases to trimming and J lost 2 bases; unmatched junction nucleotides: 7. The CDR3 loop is CASSLLAGGTTYEQYF. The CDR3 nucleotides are TGTGCCAGCAGCCTCCTAGCGGGGGGGACAACCTACGAGCAGTACTTC.

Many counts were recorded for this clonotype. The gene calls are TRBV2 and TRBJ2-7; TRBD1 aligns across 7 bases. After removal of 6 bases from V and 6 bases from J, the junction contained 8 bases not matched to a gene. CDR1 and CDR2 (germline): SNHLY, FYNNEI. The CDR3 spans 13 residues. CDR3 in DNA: TGTGCCAGCAGACCCAGACAGGGTGGCGAGCAGTACTTC. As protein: CASRPRQGGEQYF.

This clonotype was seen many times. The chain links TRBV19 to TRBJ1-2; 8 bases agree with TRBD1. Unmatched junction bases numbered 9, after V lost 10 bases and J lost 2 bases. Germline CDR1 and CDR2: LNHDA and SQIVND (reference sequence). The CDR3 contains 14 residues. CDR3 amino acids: CATSEAGGNYGYTF. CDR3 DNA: TGTGCCACCAGTGAGGCAGGGGGCAACTATGGCTACACCTTC.

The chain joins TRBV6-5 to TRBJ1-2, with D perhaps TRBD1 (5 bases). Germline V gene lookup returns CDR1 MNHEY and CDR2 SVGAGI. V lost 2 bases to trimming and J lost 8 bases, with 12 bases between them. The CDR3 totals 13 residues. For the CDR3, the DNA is TGTGCCAGCAGTTACAGAGGAGGGGTAGGCTACACCTTC. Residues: CASSYRGGVGYTF.

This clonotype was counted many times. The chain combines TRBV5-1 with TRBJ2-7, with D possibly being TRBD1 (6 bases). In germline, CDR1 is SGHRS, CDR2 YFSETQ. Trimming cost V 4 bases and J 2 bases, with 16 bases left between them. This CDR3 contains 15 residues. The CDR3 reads CASSTYRDTPYEQYF. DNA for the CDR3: TGCGCCAGCAGCACTTACCGGGACACCCCCTACGAGCAGTACTTC.

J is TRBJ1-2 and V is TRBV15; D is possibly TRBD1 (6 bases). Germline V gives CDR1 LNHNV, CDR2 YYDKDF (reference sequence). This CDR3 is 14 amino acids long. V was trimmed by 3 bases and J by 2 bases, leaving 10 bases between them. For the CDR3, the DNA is TGTGCCACCAGCAGCAGTGGACAGAACTATGGCTACACCTTC. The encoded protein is CATSSSGQNYGYTF.

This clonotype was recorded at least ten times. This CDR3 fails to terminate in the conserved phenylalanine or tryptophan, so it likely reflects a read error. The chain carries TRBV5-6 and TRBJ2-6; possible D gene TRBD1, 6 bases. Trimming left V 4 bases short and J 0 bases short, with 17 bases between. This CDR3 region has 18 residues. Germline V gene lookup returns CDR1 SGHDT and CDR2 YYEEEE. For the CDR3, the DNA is TGTGCCAGCAGCGTAGACAGGCGCAAGAACTCTGGGGCCAACGTCCTGACTCTC. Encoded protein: CASSVDRRKNSGANVLTL.

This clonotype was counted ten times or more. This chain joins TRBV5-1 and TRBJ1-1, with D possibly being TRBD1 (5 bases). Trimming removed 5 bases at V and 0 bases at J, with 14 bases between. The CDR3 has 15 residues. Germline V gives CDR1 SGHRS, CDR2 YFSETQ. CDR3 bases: TGCGCCAGCAGGTCTACGGGACTCCTGAACACTGAAGCTTTCTTT. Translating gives CASRSTGLLNTEAFF.

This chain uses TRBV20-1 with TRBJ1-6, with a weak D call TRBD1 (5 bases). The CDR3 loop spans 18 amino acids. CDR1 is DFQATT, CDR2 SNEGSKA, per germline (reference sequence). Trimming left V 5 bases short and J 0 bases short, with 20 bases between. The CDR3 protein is CSARSWGTGNSYNSPLHF. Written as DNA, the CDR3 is TGCAGTGCTCGGTCCTGGGGCACCGGGAACTCCTATAATTCACCCCTCCACTTT.

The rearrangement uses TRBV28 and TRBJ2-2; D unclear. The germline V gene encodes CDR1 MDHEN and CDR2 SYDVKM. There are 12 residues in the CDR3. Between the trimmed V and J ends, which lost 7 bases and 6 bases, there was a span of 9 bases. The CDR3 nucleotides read TGTGCCAGCACCTGGGCTGCCGGGGAGCTGTTTTTT. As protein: CASTWAAGELFF.

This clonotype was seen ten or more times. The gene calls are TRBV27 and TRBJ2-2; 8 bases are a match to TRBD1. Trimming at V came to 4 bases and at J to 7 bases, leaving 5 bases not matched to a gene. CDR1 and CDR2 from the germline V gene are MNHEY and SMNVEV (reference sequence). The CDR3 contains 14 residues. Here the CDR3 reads CASSWTGLFGELFF. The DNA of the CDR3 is TGTGCCAGCAGTTGGACAGGGTTATTCGGGGAGCTGTTTTTT.

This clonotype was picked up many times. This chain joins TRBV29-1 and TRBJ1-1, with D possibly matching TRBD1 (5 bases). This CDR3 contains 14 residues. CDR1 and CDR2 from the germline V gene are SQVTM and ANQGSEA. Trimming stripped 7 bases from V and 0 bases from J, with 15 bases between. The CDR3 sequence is CSAARDGLNTEAFF. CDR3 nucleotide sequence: TGCAGCGCCGCCCGGGACGGGTTGAACACTGAAGCTTTCTTT.